These T cell receptor beta chains were read from a single sample in a study of T cell repertoires in cytomegalovirus infection. TCRdb independently ran MiXCR on the reads; one entry per CDR3 protein. The profile shows some 920,000 distinct CDR3 sequences, roughly 31% of them singletons. These receptors have no identified antigens. The input for sequencing was cultured CD8+ T cells from PBMCs, taken from culture after CMV antigen stimulation. These receptors came from a human donor in good health (CMV status not recorded). Some clones in this sample may be carry-over from other donors' samples. The CDR3 runs from the conserved cysteine through the conserved F or W. The D gene is left open where the match is weak. Size tells how often a clone was seen (once, few, many) or the class of an expanded clone, and some rows leave it out.

>-|TRBJ2-5|-|TRBV12-3/TRBV12-4
TGTGCCAGCAGTTTTCACAGGGACCTACTCGGGCCGAAAGAGACCCAGTACTTC
CASSFHRDLLGPKETQYF
>few|TRBJ1-1|TRBD1|TRBV4-1
TGCGCCAGCAGACATCGGGACAGCAGGAACACTGAAGCTTTCTTT
CASRHRDSRNTEAFF
>many|TRBJ2-5|TRBD1|TRBV5-4
TGTGCCAGCCTTGGGACAGGGGATGCGACCCAGTACTTC
CASLGTGDATQYF
>-|TRBJ1-1|-|TRBV12-5
TGTGCTAGTGGTAGGAGCACTGAAGCTTTCTTT
CASGRSTEAFF
>few|TRBJ2-1|TRBD1|TRBV6-6
TGTGCCAGCAGGGACGGGGACAGCCGCCGAGGGAGTGAGCAGTTCTTC
CASRDGDSRRGSEQFF
>once|TRBJ2-1|TRBD2|TRBV27
TGTGCCAGCACCAATGGGGGGGATGAGCAGTTCTTC
CASTNGGDEQFF
>-|TRBJ1-4|TRBD1|TRBV6-6
TGTGCCAGCAGCACCAGGGGGCTTCCTGAAAAACTGTTTTTT
CASSTRGLPEKLFF
>-|TRBJ2-2|TRBD2|TRBV20-1
TGCAGTGCTAGAGATCGGGAGGGGGTGCACACCGGGGAGCTGTTTTTT
CSARDREGVHTGELFF
>-|TRBJ2-1|TRBD2|TRBV2
TGTGCCAGCAGCGGACTAGCGGGGGGGCTAAATGAGCAGTTCTTC
CASSGLAGGLNEQFF
>few|TRBJ1-6|-|TRBV28
TGTGCCAGCAACCTTGAGAGCTCCTATAATTCACCCCTCCACTTT
CASNLESSYNSPLHF
>-|TRBJ2-2|-|TRBV4-1
TGCGCCAGCAGCCAAGGTTTTTCGAAGGGATGGTTGGACACCGGGGAGCTGTTTTTT
CASSQGFSKGWLDTGELFF
>-|TRBJ2-1|-|TRBV27
TGTGCCAGCAGTATTGGACTAAGCGCGCAGCAGTTCTTC
CASSIGLSAQQFF
>-|TRBJ2-3|-|TRBV7-4
TGTGTCAGCAGGGGGGGACCTCCTTACACAGATACGCAGTATTTT
CVSRGGPPYTDTQYF
>many|TRBJ1-5|-|TRBV7-9
TGTGCCAGCAGCCCCTCATGGGGGTTGCCCCACAATCAGCCCCAGCATTTT
CASSPSWGLPHNQPQHF
>few|TRBJ1-1|-|TRBV27
TGTGCCAGCAGTTTATCGAGACGGATAAACACTGAAGCTTTCTTT
CASSLSRRINTEAFF
>few|TRBJ1-1|-|TRBV12-3/TRBV12-4
TGTGCCAGCAGTCCGCCCGGGCATATGAACACTGAAGCTTTCTTT
CASSPPGHMNTEAFF
>-|TRBJ2-3|-|TRBV7-9
TGTGCCAGCACTACCGGGTTGGTGGGGGCTACCATCACAGATACGCAGTATTTT
CASTTGLVGATITDTQYF
>-|TRBJ2-1|TRBD2|TRBV4-1
TGCGCCAGCAGCCAAGTGTTGCTAGCGGTGATTAATGAGCAGTTCTTC
CASSQVLLAVINEQFF
>few|TRBJ2-5|-|TRBV4-1
TGCGCCAGCAGCCAAGATCTAGAATACCAAGAGACCCAGTACTTC
CASSQDLEYQETQYF
>once|TRBJ1-5|-|TRBV19
TGTGCCAGTAAGGAGGACGAGTACAATCAGCCCCAGCATTTT
CASKEDEYNQPQHF
>-|TRBJ2-2|TRBD1|TRBV24-1
TGTGCCACCGGGACAGCTGACACCGGGGAGCTGTTTTTT
CATGTADTGELFF
>-|TRBJ1-1|-|TRBV4-1
TGCGCCAGCAGCCCCCGTCTTGGGGGACCGACGAACACTGAAGCTTTCTTT
CASSPRLGGPTNTEAFF
>few|TRBJ1-1|-|TRBV7-9
TGTGCCAGCAGCGCGCTGTCGGTGGGGGACACTGAAGCTTTCTTT
CASSALSVGDTEAFF
>few|TRBJ1-5|-|TRBV6-1
TGTGCCAGCAGTGAAGCCGGACGGGGTCCTCAGCCCCAGCATTTT
CASSEAGRGPQPQHF
>many|TRBJ1-2|-|TRBV7-2
TGTGCCAGCAGCTCAAGTCTACAGGATCTACCGCACTATGGCTACACCTTC
CASSSSLQDLPHYGYTF
>-|TRBJ2-2|TRBD2|TRBV15
TGTGCCACCAGCGTACTAGCGGGGGGAAACACCGGGGAGCTGTTTTTT
CATSVLAGGNTGELFF
>few|TRBJ2-1|TRBD1|TRBV5-5
TGTGCCAGCAGCTTAACCGGGACAGGCAATGAGCAGTTCTTC
CASSLTGTGNEQFF